Listed below are T cell receptor beta chains from one sample, sequenced in a study of T cells after yellow fever vaccination. TCRdb redid the calling of the 5' RACE reads with MiXCR, one entry per CDR3 protein. The sample has over 300,000 distinct CDR3 sequences; around 4% are singletons. The material sequenced was PBMCs, taken on the day of the yellow fever booster vaccination. Every receptor here comes from a young man who received the YFV17D yellow fever vaccine. CDR3s include the opening cysteine and the closing phenylalanine or tryptophan. A D gene is named only where the DNA matches it firmly. Where a row states a size, it is once, few, many or the class of an expanded clone; other rows omit it.

J gene: TRBJ2-4; clone size: few; D gene: .; V gene: TRBV7-2; CDR3 protein: CASSHGQGGDIQYF; CDR3 DNA: TGTGCCAGCAGCCATGGACAGGGAGGGGACATTCAGTACTTC
J gene: TRBJ2-1; clone size: many; D gene: TRBD2; V gene: TRBV2; CDR3 protein: CASLLVPSGGVVQFF; CDR3 DNA: TGTGCCAGCCTCCTCGTGCCTAGCGGGGGGGTAGTGCAGTTCTTC
J gene: TRBJ2-7; clone size: .; D gene: .; V gene: TRBV7-2; CDR3 protein: CASRDRRGGSYEQYF; CDR3 DNA: TGTGCCAGCAGGGACCGGAGGGGGGGGTCCTACGAGCAGTACTTC
J gene: TRBJ2-3; clone size: many; D gene: .; V gene: TRBV5-1; CDR3 protein: CASSLDGTSTDTQYF; CDR3 DNA: TGCGCCAGCAGCTTGGACGGAACTAGCACAGATACGCAGTATTTT
J gene: TRBJ2-1; clone size: many; D gene: TRBD1; V gene: TRBV7-9; CDR3 protein: CASTLWAGGYNEQFF; CDR3 DNA: TGTGCCAGCACCCTATGGGCAGGGGGCTACAATGAGCAGTTCTTC
J gene: TRBJ1-2; clone size: many; D gene: TRBD1; V gene: TRBV5-6; CDR3 protein: CASSLGLGQGSGYTF; CDR3 DNA: TGTGCCAGCAGCTTGGGACTGGGACAGGGTTCTGGCTACACCTTC
J gene: TRBJ1-1; clone size: few; D gene: TRBD1; V gene: TRBV9; CDR3 protein: CASSPRQGLYTEAFF; CDR3 DNA: TGTGCCAGCAGCCCACGACAGGGCCTCTACACTGAAGCTTTCTTT
J gene: TRBJ2-5; clone size: few; D gene: .; V gene: TRBV18; CDR3 protein: CASSPKEVVETQYF; CDR3 DNA: TGTGCCAGCTCACCAAAAGAGGTCGTGGAGACCCAGTACTTC
J gene: TRBJ2-7; clone size: .; D gene: .; V gene: TRBV20-1; CDR3 protein: CSAREGWPSTYEQYF; CDR3 DNA: TGCAGTGCTAGAGAAGGTTGGCCGAGCACCTACGAGCAGTACTTC
J gene: TRBJ2-1; clone size: .; D gene: .; V gene: TRBV6-1; CDR3 protein: CASSDFGPRDEQFF; CDR3 DNA: TGTGCCAGCAGTGATTTCGGGCCGAGGGATGAGCAGTTCTTC
J gene: TRBJ1-5; clone size: .; D gene: .; V gene: TRBV12-3/TRBV12-4; CDR3 protein: CASSYGTSNQPQHF; CDR3 DNA: TGTGCCAGCAGTTACGGCACCAGCAATCAGCCCCAGCATTTT
J gene: TRBJ2-5; clone size: many; D gene: TRBD2; V gene: TRBV20-1; CDR3 protein: CSARVLAGRGTQYF; CDR3 DNA: TGCAGCGCTAGGGTGCTAGCGGGGAGGGGGACCCAGTACTTC
J gene: TRBJ2-1; clone size: many; D gene: .; V gene: TRBV28; CDR3 protein: CASSLLGVGGRKSSYNEQFF; CDR3 DNA: TGTGCCAGCAGTTTATTAGGGGTGGGGGGTCGGAAAAGCTCCTACAATGAGCAGTTCTTC
J gene: TRBJ1-5; clone size: .; D gene: TRBD1; V gene: TRBV6-2/TRBV6-3; CDR3 protein: CASSLQGGPYSNQPQHF; CDR3 DNA: TGTGCCAGCAGTCTTCAGGGGGGTCCCTATAGCAATCAGCCCCAGCATTTT
J gene: TRBJ1-6; clone size: many; D gene: .; V gene: TRBV2; CDR3 protein: CASFTGNSPLHF; CDR3 DNA: TGTGCCAGTTTTACGGGGAATTCACCCCTCCACTTT
J gene: TRBJ2-4; clone size: .; D gene: TRBD2; V gene: TRBV14; CDR3 protein: CASSLSGERNIQYF; CDR3 DNA: TGTGCCAGCAGCCTAAGCGGGGAGAGAAACATTCAGTACTTC
J gene: TRBJ2-2; clone size: few; D gene: TRBD1; V gene: TRBV6-6; CDR3 protein: CASSPTRGLGTGELFF; CDR3 DNA: TGTGCCAGCAGTCCGACCAGGGGGCTGGGCACCGGGGAGCTGTTTTTT
J gene: TRBJ2-3; clone size: many; D gene: .; V gene: TRBV5-1; CDR3 protein: CASSLEGSTDTQYF; CDR3 DNA: TGCGCCAGCAGCTTGGAGGGTAGCACAGATACGCAGTATTTT
J gene: TRBJ2-1; clone size: many; D gene: .; V gene: TRBV7-2; CDR3 protein: CASSLAVYNEQFF; CDR3 DNA: TGTGCCAGCAGCTTAGCTGTGTACAATGAGCAGTTCTTC
J gene: TRBJ1-6; clone size: .; D gene: .; V gene: TRBV7-9; CDR3 protein: CASSFSRISTLHF; CDR3 DNA: TGTGCCAGCAGCTTCAGCAGGATCTCAACCCTCCACTTT
J gene: TRBJ1-2; clone size: once; D gene: .; V gene: TRBV11-2; CDR3 protein: CASSPTPSQGKGFTF; CDR3 DNA: TGTGCCAGCAGTCCTACCCCTAGCCAGGGGAAGGGCTTCACCTTC
J gene: TRBJ2-1; clone size: many; D gene: .; V gene: TRBV7-9; CDR3 protein: CASSTPRVAYNEQFF; CDR3 DNA: TGTGCCAGCAGCACCCCCCGAGTCGCCTACAATGAGCAGTTCTTC
J gene: TRBJ2-3; clone size: few; D gene: TRBD2; V gene: TRBV2; CDR3 protein: CASSGPGGPTDTQYF; CDR3 DNA: TGTGCCAGCAGTGGTCCGGGGGGGCCCACAGATACGCAGTATTTT
J gene: TRBJ1-1; clone size: few; D gene: .; V gene: TRBV12-3/TRBV12-4; CDR3 protein: CASVLEMNTEAFF; CDR3 DNA: TGTGCCAGCGTTCTTGAAATGAACACTGAAGCTTTCTTT
J gene: TRBJ2-1; clone size: many; D gene: .; V gene: TRBV27; CDR3 protein: CASSLLAPKWGEQFF; CDR3 DNA: TGTGCCAGCAGTTTATTGGCGCCCAAATGGGGTGAGCAGTTCTTC
J gene: TRBJ2-5; clone size: many; D gene: .; V gene: TRBV7-2; CDR3 protein: CASSFVYGGGRETQYF; CDR3 DNA: TGTGCCAGCAGCTTTGTTTACGGGGGTGGTCGAGAGACCCAGTACTTC
J gene: TRBJ2-5; clone size: many; D gene: .; V gene: TRBV11-2; CDR3 protein: CASSFNVRGETQYF; CDR3 DNA: TGTGCCAGCAGCTTTAACGTCAGGGGAGAGACCCAGTACTTC
J gene: TRBJ2-3; clone size: many; D gene: .; V gene: TRBV7-9; CDR3 protein: CASSSREYADTQYF; CDR3 DNA: TGTGCCAGCAGCTCCAGGGAGTACGCAGATACGCAGTATTTT
J gene: TRBJ1-2; clone size: many; D gene: .; V gene: TRBV5-1; CDR3 protein: CASSLRTGTNYGYTF; CDR3 DNA: TGCGCCAGCAGCTTGAGGACCGGGACTAACTATGGCTACACCTTC
J gene: TRBJ2-3; clone size: .; D gene: .; V gene: TRBV6-2/TRBV6-3; CDR3 protein: CASTPGHRTDTQYF; CDR3 DNA: TGTGCCAGCACCCCGGGACACCGCACAGATACGCAGTATTTT
J gene: TRBJ1-5; clone size: many; D gene: .; V gene: TRBV4-1; CDR3 protein: CASRPQGIDQPQHF; CDR3 DNA: TGCGCCAGCAGACCTCAGGGGATTGATCAGCCCCAGCATTTT
J gene: TRBJ2-3; clone size: .; D gene: .; V gene: TRBV6-2/TRBV6-3; CDR3 protein: CASSYSSNDSPDTQYF; CDR3 DNA: TGTGCCAGCAGTTACTCGAGCAACGACAGTCCAGATACGCAGTATTTT
J gene: TRBJ1-1; clone size: few; D gene: .; V gene: TRBV5-5; CDR3 protein: CASERRVMNTEAFF; CDR3 DNA: TGTGCCAGCGAAAGAAGGGTCATGAACACTGAAGCTTTCTTT
J gene: TRBJ2-3; clone size: medium-sized; D gene: .; V gene: TRBV7-8; CDR3 protein: CASSLRAGSDTQYF; CDR3 DNA: TGTGCCAGCAGCCTTCGTGCCGGGTCAGATACGCAGTATTTT
J gene: TRBJ1-5; clone size: many; D gene: TRBD1; V gene: TRBV4-3; CDR3 protein: CASSPTGIQPQHF; CDR3 DNA: TGCGCCAGCAGCCCGACAGGGATTCAGCCCCAGCATTTT
J gene: TRBJ2-2; clone size: many; D gene: TRBD1; V gene: TRBV5-1; CDR3 protein: CASSGTGSNTGELFF; CDR3 DNA: TGCGCCAGCAGCGGGACAGGGTCGAACACCGGGGAGCTGTTTTTT
J gene: TRBJ2-2; clone size: .; D gene: .; V gene: TRBV24-1; CDR3 protein: CATSDPDGSRTGELFF; CDR3 DNA: TGTGCCACCAGTGACCCTGACGGATCCCGAACCGGGGAGCTGTTTTTT
J gene: TRBJ1-3; clone size: .; D gene: TRBD1; V gene: TRBV4-1; CDR3 protein: CASSEQGARGNTIYF; CDR3 DNA: TGCGCCAGCAGCGAACAGGGGGCGCGTGGAAACACCATATATTTT
J gene: TRBJ2-2; clone size: .; D gene: .; V gene: TRBV11-1; CDR3 protein: CASSYHPGSGELFF; CDR3 DNA: TGTGCCAGCAGCTACCATCCAGGGTCCGGGGAGCTGTTTTTT